The 20 T cell receptor beta chains reported below all come from one sample, sequenced in a study of OX40 agonist ivuxolimab in advanced cancers. Library preparation employed the immunoSEQ multiplex PCR assay. TCRdb limited this immuneACCESS table to in-frame rearrangements with V and J called. A share of clones is missing; checked studies link under half to unresolved V genes, and the rest is unexplained. The sample records 53,000 or so clones, around 83% of which are singletons. Approximately 0.61% of the sample is held by the ten biggest clonotypes. Sequencing used CD4+ or CD8+ T cells sorted from blood, obtained in a trial of the OX40 agonist ivuxolimab. These receptors all come from an adult with an advanced solid tumor such as melanoma, head and neck, liver or kidney cancer.

The chain carries TRBV6-1 and TRBJ1-2; 10 bases fit TRBD1. CDR1 and CDR2 (germline): MNHNS, SASEGT. The CDR3 consists of 13 residues. V trimming: 7 bases; J trimming: 6 bases; junction bases outside the gene matches: 5. The CDR3, as DNA: TGTGCCAGCAAAAGACAGGGGGCGGATGGCTACACCTTC. It is translated as CASKRQGADGYTF.

The CDR3 DNA sequence: TGTGCCAGCAGCCGCACGCAGGTTGCTAGCACAGATACGCAGTATTTT. As protein: CASSRTQVASTDTQYF. The gene calls are TRBV4-2 and TRBJ2-3; D gene uncertain. V was clipped by 4 bases and J by 0 bases, with 14 bases between them. This CDR3 spans 16 amino acids. CDR1 and CDR2 from the germline V gene are LGHNA and YNFKEQ.

This chain's CDR3 is CASRLLQGNYGYTF. DNA for the CDR3: TGTGCCAGCAGGTTGCTACAGGGTAACTATGGCTACACCTTC. V usage is TRBV5-5 and J usage is TRBJ1-2, with D perhaps TRBD1 (6 bases). Trimming removed 5 bases at V and 1 base at J, with 12 bases between. CDR3 length: 14 amino acids. Germline CDR1 reads SGHKS; CDR2 reads YYEKEE (reference sequence).

The chain is built from TRBV7-2 and TRBJ1-2; D is uncertain. Germline CDR1 and CDR2: SGHTA and FQGNSA. The V end was cut by 5 bases, the J end by 2 bases, with 6 bases between. The CDR3 runs 12 residues. The CDR3 nucleotides are TGTGCCAGCAGCGCAGTGAACTATGGCTACACCTTC. As protein: CASSAVNYGYTF.

J is TRBJ2-7 and V is TRBV29-1; 11 bases match TRBD2. CDR1 and CDR2 (germline): SQVTM, ANQGSEA. CDR3 length: 14 residues. After removal of 1 base from V and 7 bases from J, the junction contained 6 bases not matched to a gene. The CDR3 DNA sequence: TGCAGCGTTGAAGGACTAGCGGGGACGGGTGAGCAGTACTTC. Translating gives CSVEGLAGTGEQYF.

This clone came up a few times. V and J are TRBV2 and TRBJ1-5; 10 bases match TRBD1. Trimming took 5 bases from V and 2 from J; bases not matched to a gene: 9. The CDR3 covers 17 residues. Germline V gene lookup returns CDR1 SNHLY and CDR2 FYNNEI. DNA for the CDR3: TGTGCCAGCAGTTCAGACAGGGGGCTTAAGGGCAATCAGCCCCAGCATTTT. Translated, it gives CASSSDRGLKGNQPQHF.

The chain has TRBV28 and TRBJ1-2, with 9 bases identical to TRBD1. The germline V gene encodes CDR1 MDHEN and CDR2 SYDVKM. The CDR3 covers 14 residues. J gave up 6 bases and V 4 bases, and 6 bases lay outside the gene matches. CDR3 protein: CASSSRTGVDGYTF. The CDR3 DNA is TGTGCCAGCAGTTCTCGGACAGGGGTGGATGGCTACACCTTC.

The V gene is TRBV5-1, the J gene TRBJ2-3; the D gene is possibly TRBD1 (5 bases). CDR1 SGHRS and CDR2 YFSETQ come from the germline V gene. With 4 bases removed from V and 5 bases from J, the gap between germline ends came to 14 bases. The CDR3 length is 14 residues. The DNA of the CDR3 is TGCGCCAGCAGCGGATCCGCAGGGCAAGATACGCAGTATTTT. This encodes CASSGSAGQDTQYF.

This clone was detected once. The genes are TRBV7-3 and TRBJ1-2; TRBD1 matches 12 bases. The CDR3 contains 16 residues. V shed 7 bases and J 8 bases; nucleotides not matched to a gene: 14. Germline V gene lookup returns CDR1 SGHTA and CDR2 FQGTGA. This chain's CDR3 is CASTKTPGQGAHGYTF. CDR3 in DNA: TGTGCCAGCACCAAAACGCCGGGACAGGGGGCGCACGGCTACACCTTC.

This chain links TRBV4-1 with TRBJ2-7; D unclear. The germline V gene has CDR1 MGHRA and CDR2 YSYEKL. CDR3 length: 15 residues. Trimming removed 1 base at V and 3 bases at J, with 13 bases between. In DNA, the CDR3 is TGCGCCAGCAGCCAAGTCTCCAACTCAGACTACGAGCAGTACTTC. It yields the protein CASSQVSNSDYEQYF.

The V call is TRBV9, the J call TRBJ2-5; 7 bases align to TRBD2. This CDR3 comprises 14 residues. Germline trimming cut 4 bases from V and 0 bases from J; bases unmatched to any gene: 3. Germline-derived CDR1 and CDR2 are SGDLS and YYNGEE. CDR3 sequence reads: CASSSGTNQETQYF. As DNA, the CDR3 is TGTGCCAGCAGCTCCGGGACTAACCAAGAGACCCAGTACTTC.

The chain combines TRBV6-1 with TRBJ2-1; the match to TRBD2 covers 8 bases. Trimming at V came to 1 base and at J to 7 bases, leaving 6 bases not matched to a gene. CDR3 length equals 15 residues. Germline V CDR1 and CDR2: MNHNS, SASEGT. The CDR3 nucleotides read TGTGCCAGCAGTGAAGGTAGTAGCGGGAAGAATGAGCAGTTCTTC. It codes for CASSEGSSGKNEQFF.

J is TRBJ1-6 and V is TRBV6-5, with D unresolved. CDR3 length: 14 residues. Trimming took off 7 bases at V and 5 bases at J, with 12 bases between the two ends. In germline, CDR1 is MNHEY, CDR2 SVGAGI. CDR3 nucleotides: TGTGCCAGCACCTATAGTAGGAATAATTCACCCCTCCACTTT. This encodes CASTYSRNNSPLHF.

This clone was seen only a few times. The rearrangement joins TRBV6-1 to TRBJ2-2, with 11 positions matching TRBD2. Germline CDR1 MNHNS, CDR2 SASEGT. V lost 2 bases, J lost 6 bases, and 2 bases stayed unmatched. CDR3 size: 15 residues. CDR3 DNA sequence: TGTGCCAGCAGTGAATTTAGCGGGGGGGCCGGGGAGCTGTTTTTT. This translates into CASSEFSGGAGELFF.

The chain is built from TRBV15 and TRBJ1-4; D is ambiguous. With 0 bases removed from V and 4 bases from J, the gap between germline ends came to 9 bases. Germline V gene data show CDR1 as LNHNV and CDR2 as YYDKDF (reference sequence). The CDR3 runs to 15 residues. CDR3 protein: CATSRDRQLNEKLFF. Written as DNA, the CDR3 is TGTGCCACCAGCAGAGACAGACAACTTAATGAAAAACTGTTTTTT.

The chain combines TRBV5-4 with TRBJ1-2; D gene ambiguous. Germline CDR1 reads SGHNT; CDR2 reads YYREEE (reference sequence). V gave up 0 bases and J gave up 6 bases, with 6 bases separating them. The CDR3 is 12 residues long. The CDR3 loop is CASSLGQNGYTF. The CDR3 DNA sequence: TGTGCCAGCAGCTTGGGGCAGAATGGCTACACCTTC.

This clone was seen only once. This chain links TRBV19 with TRBJ2-7; no firm D call. Germline assignment: CDR1 LNHDA and CDR2 SQIVND (reference sequence). This CDR3 has 14 amino acids. V lost 5 bases to trimming and J lost 4 bases, with 15 bases between them. CDR3 protein: CASSDISLSYEQYF. The CDR3 DNA reads TGTGCCAGTAGTGATATATCCCTATCTTACGAGCAGTACTTC.

The chain is built from TRBV28 and TRBJ2-2; tentative D call: TRBD1 (5 bases). The V end lost 1 base, the J end lost 4 bases, and 7 bases lay between the germline ends. This CDR3 is built from 14 residues. CDR1 and CDR2 (germline): MDHEN, SYDVKM. CDR3 protein: CASSLSQGTGELFF. The CDR3 DNA reads TGTGCCAGCAGTTTATCCCAGGGCACCGGGGAGCTGTTTTTT.

V and J are TRBV10-3 and TRBJ2-7; D is possibly TRBD1 (6 bases). In germline, CDR1 is ENHRY, CDR2 SYGVKD. The CDR3 runs to 14 residues. V was shortened by 3 bases and J by 5 bases, with 14 bases between the two germline ends. The CDR3 loop is CAISEGQGRHEQYF. In nucleotides, the CDR3 is TGTGCCATCAGTGAAGGGCAGGGGAGACACGAGCAGTACTTC.

The chain links TRBV18 to TRBJ1-5; D not certain. The CDR3 sequence is 15 residues long. Germline CDR1 KGHSH, CDR2 LQKENI. V was pared by 3 bases and J by 11 bases, with 20 bases between. DNA of the CDR3: TGTGCCAGCTCACCCGGCTCCTCGGGGAGGGCAGCCCAGCATTTT. This gives the protein CASSPGSSGRAAQHF.